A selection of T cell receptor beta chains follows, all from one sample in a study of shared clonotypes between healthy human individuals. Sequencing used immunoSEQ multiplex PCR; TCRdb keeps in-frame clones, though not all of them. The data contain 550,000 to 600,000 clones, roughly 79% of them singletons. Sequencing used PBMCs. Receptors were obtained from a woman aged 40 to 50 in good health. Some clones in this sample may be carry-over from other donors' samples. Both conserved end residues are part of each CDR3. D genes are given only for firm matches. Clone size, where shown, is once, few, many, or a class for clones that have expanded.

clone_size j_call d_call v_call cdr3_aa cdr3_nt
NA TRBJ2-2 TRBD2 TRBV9 CASSVPSSGSISSRELFF TGTGCCAGCAGCGTACCGTCTAGCGGGAGTATTAGTAGTAGGGAGCTGTTTTTT
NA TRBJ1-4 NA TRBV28 CASRARREKLFF TGTGCCAGCAGGGCCCGACGGGAAAAACTGTTTTTT
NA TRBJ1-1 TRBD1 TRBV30 CAYSDRALMNTEAFF TGTGCCTACTCGGACAGGGCCCTTATGAACACTGAAGCTTTCTTT
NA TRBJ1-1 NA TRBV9 CTSSPRPGLNTEAFF TGTACCAGCAGCCCTCGCCCAGGGCTGAACACTGAAGCTTTCTTT
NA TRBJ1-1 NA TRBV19 CASSIDRNTEAFF TGTGCCAGTAGTATAGACCGGAACACTGAAGCTTTCTTT
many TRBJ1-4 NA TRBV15 CATRPGDVGKLFF TGTGCCACCAGGCCGGGAGATGTAGGAAAACTGTTTTTT
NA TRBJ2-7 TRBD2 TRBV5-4 CASSLAGTRLSYEQYF TGTGCCAGCAGCTTGGCCGGGACTAGATTATCCTACGAGCAGTACTTC
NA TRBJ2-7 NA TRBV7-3 CASSSQGGDYEQYF TGTGCCAGCAGCTCCCAAGGGGGGGACTACGAGCAGTACTTC
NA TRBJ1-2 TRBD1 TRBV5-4 CASSDLGQGLNYGYTF TGTGCCAGCAGCGATTTGGGACAGGGATTGAACTATGGCTACACCTTC
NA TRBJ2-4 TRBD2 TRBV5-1 CASSISSGLAGGLAKNIQYF TGCGCCAGCAGCATCTCGTCCGGACTAGCGGGAGGCCTAGCCAAAAACATTCAGTACTTC
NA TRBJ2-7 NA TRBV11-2 CASSPTPSYEQYF TGTGCCAGCAGCCCGACTCCCTCCTACGAGCAGTACTTC
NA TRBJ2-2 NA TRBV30 CAWSKGTTTGELFF TGTGCCTGGAGTAAGGGTACTACCACCGGGGAGCTGTTTTTT
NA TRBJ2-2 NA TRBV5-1 CASSLYQNTGELFF TGCGCCAGCAGCTTGTATCAGAACACCGGGGAGCTGTTTTTT
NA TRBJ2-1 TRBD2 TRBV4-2 CASSREAGGYNEQFF TGTGCCAGCAGCCGAGAGGCGGGAGGCTACAATGAGCAGTTCTTC
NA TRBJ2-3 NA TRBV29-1 CSGAGSDTQYF TGCAGCGGGGCAGGGTCAGATACGCAGTATTTT
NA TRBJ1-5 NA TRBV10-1 CASSEWLNQPQHF TGCGCCAGCAGTGAGTGGTTAAATCAGCCCCAGCATTTT
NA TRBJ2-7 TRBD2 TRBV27 CASPKREGVKQSGYEQYF TGTGCCAGCCCGAAGCGGGAGGGCGTTAAACAGAGTGGCTACGAGCAGTACTTC
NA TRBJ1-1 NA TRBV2 CASFGAQNTEAFF TGTGCCAGCTTTGGAGCTCAGAACACTGAAGCTTTCTTT
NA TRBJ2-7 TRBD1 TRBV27 CASSLGTGGGSEQYF TGTGCCAGCAGTCTCGGGACAGGGGGTGGGTCCGAGCAGTACTTC
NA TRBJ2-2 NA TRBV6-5 CASSWTDANTGELFF TGTGCCAGCAGTTGGACAGACGCGAACACCGGGGAGCTGTTTTTT
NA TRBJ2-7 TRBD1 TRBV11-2 CASSLNTGGVIYPYEQYF TGTGCCAGCAGCTTAAATACAGGGGGCGTAATTTACCCCTACGAGCAGTACTTC
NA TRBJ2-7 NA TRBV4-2 CASSQDWSRGRGGTAYEQYF TGTGCCAGCAGCCAAGATTGGTCCAGGGGCCGGGGCGGGACGGCCTACGAGCAGTACTTC
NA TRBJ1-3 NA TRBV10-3 CAISEGHRNTIYF TGTGCCATCAGTGAGGGACACCGAAACACCATATATTTT
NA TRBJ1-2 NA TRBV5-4 CASGAYYGYTF TGTGCCAGCGGGGCCTACTATGGCTACACCTTC
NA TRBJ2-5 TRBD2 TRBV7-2 CASSLVASGSGETQYF TGTGCCAGCAGCTTAGTGGCTAGCGGGAGTGGGGAGACCCAGTACTTC
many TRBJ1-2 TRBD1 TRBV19 CASSIGTGANYGYTF TGTGCCAGTAGTATCGGGACAGGAGCTAACTATGGCTACACCTTC
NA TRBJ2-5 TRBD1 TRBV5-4 CASTPGGTGVETQYF TGTGCCAGCACCCCTGGCGGGACAGGGGTCGAGACCCAGTACTTC
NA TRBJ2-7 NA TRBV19 CASSMRGGEQYF TGTGCCAGTAGTATGCGAGGTGGGGAGCAGTACTTC
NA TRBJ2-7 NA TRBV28 CASSPADRAYEQYF TGTGCCAGCAGTCCTGCGGACAGAGCCTACGAGCAGTACTTC
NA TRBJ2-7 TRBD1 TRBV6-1 CASNPRTGTYEQYF TGTGCCAGCAACCCCCGGACAGGAACCTACGAGCAGTACTTC
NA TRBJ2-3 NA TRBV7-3 CASSALPGRADTQYF TGTGCCAGCAGCGCCCTCCCGGGCAGGGCAGATACGCAGTATTTT
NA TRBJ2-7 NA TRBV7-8 CASLRGGLNYEQYF TGTGCCAGCCTAAGGGGCGGACTTAACTACGAGCAGTACTTC
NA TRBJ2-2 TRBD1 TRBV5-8 CASSFRGRTGELFF TGTGCCAGCAGCTTCAGGGGGCGCACCGGGGAGCTGTTTTTT
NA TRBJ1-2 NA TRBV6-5 CASSPDLYGYTF TGTGCCAGCAGTCCGGACCTCTATGGCTACACCTTC
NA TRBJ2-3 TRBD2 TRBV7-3 CASSPAGGSGRASTDTQYF TGTGCCAGCAGCCCTGCCGGGGGTAGCGGGAGAGCGAGCACAGATACGCAGTATTTT
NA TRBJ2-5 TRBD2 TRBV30 CAWSVRGRETQYF TGTGCCTGGAGTGTACGCGGGAGGGAGACCCAGTACTTC
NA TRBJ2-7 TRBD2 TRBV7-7 CASSPRLAGPYEQYF TGTGCCAGCAGCCCCCGACTAGCGGGACCCTACGAGCAGTACTTC
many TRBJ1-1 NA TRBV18 CASSPQGAEAFF TGTGCCAGCTCACCACAGGGAGCGGAAGCTTTCTTT
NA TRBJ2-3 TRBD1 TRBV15 CATSRGQGDTDTQYF TGTGCCACCAGCAGAGGGCAGGGGGACACAGATACGCAGTATTTT
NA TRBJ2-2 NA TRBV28 CASSWIVAAGELFF TGTGCCAGCAGTTGGATCGTAGCGGCCGGGGAGCTGTTTTTT
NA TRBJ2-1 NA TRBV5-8 CASSPASGGYKQFF TGTGCCAGCAGCCCGGCGTCCGGAGGTTATAAGCAGTTCTTC
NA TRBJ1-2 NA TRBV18 CASSPESLNYGYTF TGTGCCAGCTCACCCGAAAGTCTTAACTATGGCTACACCTTC
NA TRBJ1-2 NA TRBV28 CASSPTRIGYTF TGTGCCAGCAGTCCAACCCGGATAGGCTACACCTTC
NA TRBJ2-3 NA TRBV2 CASNERGGTTDTQYF TGTGCCAGCAATGAACGTGGCGGGACCACAGATACGCAGTATTTT
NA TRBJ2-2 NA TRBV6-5 CASRPPLETGELFF TGTGCCAGCAGACCCCCCTTAGAGACCGGGGAGCTGTTTTTT
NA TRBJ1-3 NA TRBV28 CASSLYWGNSGNTIYF TGTGCCAGCAGTTTATATTGGGGGAATTCTGGAAACACCATATATTTT
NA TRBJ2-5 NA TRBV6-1 CASSEAPAVGGTQYF TGTGCCAGCAGTGAAGCGCCGGCGGTGGGGGGGACCCAGTACTTC
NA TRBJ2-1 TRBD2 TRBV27 CASRYSGNRNEQFF TGTGCCAGCAGGTATAGCGGGAATAGGAATGAGCAGTTCTTC